The T cell receptor beta chain described here comes from a study of monozygotic twins with cystic fibrosis. Study-level information: With about 15 PCR cycles, barcoded libraries came from roughly 2.8 micrograms of fragmented DNA. Overall study results and limits: Low clonality (median around 0.0095) suggested a mostly naive repertoire.

Using immunoSEQ multiplex PCR, the repertoire was profiled, and TCRdb retains in-frame clones only, with some absent. The sample holds 30,000 to 35,000 clones, more than 60% seen once. The ends lost 5 bases at V and 3 bases at J; junction bases unmatched: 4. The CDR3 is made up of 14 amino acids. Germline V CDR1 and CDR2: SGHKS, YYEKEE (reference sequence). This clone has only a few counts. Antigen unknown. The V call is TRBV5-5, the J call TRBJ1-4; 7 bases match TRBD1. The receptor was isolated from a girl under 18 with cystic fibrosis. The sample comprised blood. The DNA of the CDR3 is TGTGCCAGCAGGACAGGGTCCGCTAATGAAAAACTGTTTTTT. Its translation is CASRTGSANEKLFF.